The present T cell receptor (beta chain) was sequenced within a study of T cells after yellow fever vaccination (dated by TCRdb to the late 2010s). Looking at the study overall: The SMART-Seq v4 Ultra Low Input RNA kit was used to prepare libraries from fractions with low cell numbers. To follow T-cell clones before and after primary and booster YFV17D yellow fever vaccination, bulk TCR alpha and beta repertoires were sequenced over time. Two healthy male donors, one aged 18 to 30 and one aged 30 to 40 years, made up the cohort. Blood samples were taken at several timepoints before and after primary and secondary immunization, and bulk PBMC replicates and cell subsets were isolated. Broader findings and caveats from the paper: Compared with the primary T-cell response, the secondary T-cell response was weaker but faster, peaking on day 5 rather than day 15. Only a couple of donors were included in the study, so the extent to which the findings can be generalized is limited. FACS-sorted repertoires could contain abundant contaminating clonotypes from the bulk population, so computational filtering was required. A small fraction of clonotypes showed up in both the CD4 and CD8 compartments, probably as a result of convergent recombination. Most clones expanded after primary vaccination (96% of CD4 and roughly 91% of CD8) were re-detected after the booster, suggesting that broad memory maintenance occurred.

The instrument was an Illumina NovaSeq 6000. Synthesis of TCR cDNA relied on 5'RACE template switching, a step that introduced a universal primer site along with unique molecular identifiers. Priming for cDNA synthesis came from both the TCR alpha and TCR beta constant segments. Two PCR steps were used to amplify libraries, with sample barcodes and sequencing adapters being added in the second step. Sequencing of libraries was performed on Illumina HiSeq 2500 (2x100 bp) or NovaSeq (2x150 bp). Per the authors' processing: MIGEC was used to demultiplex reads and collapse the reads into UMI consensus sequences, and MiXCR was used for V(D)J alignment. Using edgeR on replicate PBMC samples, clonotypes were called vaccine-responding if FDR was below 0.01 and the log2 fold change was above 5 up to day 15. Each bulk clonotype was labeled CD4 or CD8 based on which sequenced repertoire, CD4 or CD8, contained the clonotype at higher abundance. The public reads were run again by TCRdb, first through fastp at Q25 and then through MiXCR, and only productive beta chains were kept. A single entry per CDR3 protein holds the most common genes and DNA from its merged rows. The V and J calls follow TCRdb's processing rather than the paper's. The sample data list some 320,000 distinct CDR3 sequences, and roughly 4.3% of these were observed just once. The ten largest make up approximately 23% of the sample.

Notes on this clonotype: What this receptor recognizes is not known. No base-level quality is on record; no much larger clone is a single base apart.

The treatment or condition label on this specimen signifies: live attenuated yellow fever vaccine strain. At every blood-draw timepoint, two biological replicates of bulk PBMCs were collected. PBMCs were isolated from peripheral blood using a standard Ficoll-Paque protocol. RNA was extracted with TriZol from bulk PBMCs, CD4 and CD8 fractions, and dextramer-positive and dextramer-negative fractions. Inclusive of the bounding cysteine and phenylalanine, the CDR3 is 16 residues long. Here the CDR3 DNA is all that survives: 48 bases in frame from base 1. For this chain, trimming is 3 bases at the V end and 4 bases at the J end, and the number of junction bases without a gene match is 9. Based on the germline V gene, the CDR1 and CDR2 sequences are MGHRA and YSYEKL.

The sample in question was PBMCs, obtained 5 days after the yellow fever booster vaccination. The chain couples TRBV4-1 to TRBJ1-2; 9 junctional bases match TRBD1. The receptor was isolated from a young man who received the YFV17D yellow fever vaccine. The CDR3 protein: CASSQDPGQGFYGYTF. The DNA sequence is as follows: TGCGCCAGCAGCCAGGATCCGGGACAGGGTTTCTATGGCTACACCTTC.